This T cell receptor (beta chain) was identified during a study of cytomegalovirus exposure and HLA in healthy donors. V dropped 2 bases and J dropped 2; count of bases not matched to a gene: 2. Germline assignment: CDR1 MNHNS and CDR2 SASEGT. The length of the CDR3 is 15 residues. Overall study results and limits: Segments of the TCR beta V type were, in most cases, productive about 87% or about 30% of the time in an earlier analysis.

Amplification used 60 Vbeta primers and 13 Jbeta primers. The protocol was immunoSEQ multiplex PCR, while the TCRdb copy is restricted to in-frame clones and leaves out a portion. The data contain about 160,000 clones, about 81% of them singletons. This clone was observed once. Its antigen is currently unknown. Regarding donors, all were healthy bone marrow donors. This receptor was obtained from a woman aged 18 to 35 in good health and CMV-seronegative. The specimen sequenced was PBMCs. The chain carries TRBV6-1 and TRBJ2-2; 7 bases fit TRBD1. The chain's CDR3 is CASSEYRGNTGELFF. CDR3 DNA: TGTGCCAGCAGTGAATACAGGGGAAACACCGGGGAGCTGTTTTTT.